This T cell receptor beta chain came from a study of immune cell composition in non-small cell lung cancer. Study in general: Most cases were lung adenocarcinoma or squamous cell carcinoma. Findings of the study overall: Clones >0.5% enriched in tumour were rarer in adenocarcinoma (around 33%) than squamous (approximately 80%).

Here immunoSEQ multiplex PCR was the method, and the copy in TCRdb shows in-frame clones only, minus some. The table includes more than 1,500 clones, 65% to 85% detected once. This CDR3 is built from 15 residues. Germline V gene data show CDR1 as SNHLY and CDR2 as FYNNEI. The V gene end was trimmed by 4 bases and the J gene end by 4 bases; junction bases not matched to a gene: 8. Comments on this clone: Antigen: not known.

These data are also associated with another study on CD4 T cells in lung cancer.

The chain recombines TRBV2 with TRBJ2-3, with 7 bases matching TRBD1. This clonotype was obtained from a human donor with non-small cell lung cancer. The sequencing sample was made of lung tumor tissue. In DNA form, the CDR3 reads TGTGCCAGCAGTGTAAGACAGGGTGTCTCAGATACGCAGTATTTT. It codes for CASSVRQGVSDTQYF.